The source of this TCR beta chain is a study of T cell repertoires in cytomegalovirus infection. Study as a whole: Signatures in public TCR beta sequences pointed to both CMV infection and matching HLA type. Findings of the study overall: Across the ex vivo response, the dominant clonotypes were HLA-C-restricted CMV-specific TCR beta clonotypes.

Trimming took off 5 bases at V and 4 bases at J, with 16 bases between the two ends. The CDR3 contains 15 residues. The germline V gene has CDR1 SGHTA and CDR2 FQGNSA. The sample holds many counts of this clonotype. Its antigen remains unknown. TCRdb recomputed calls from the reads with MiXCR, one row per CDR3 protein. Of about 530,000 distinct CDR3 sequences listed, around 27% are singletons. The TCR comes from a human donor in good health (CMV status not recorded). Some clones in this sample may be carry-over from other donors' samples. Material: PBMCs. The gene calls are TRBV7-2 and TRBJ2-3; D gene ambiguous. The CDR3 DNA reads as TGTGCCAGCAGCCCCGCCCTGGGGAAAGCAGATACGCAGTATTTT. This gives the protein CASSPALGKADTQYF.